The 27 T cell receptor beta chains listed next were all sequenced from one sample in a study of shared T cell receptors in the human thymus (dated by TCRdb to the early 2020s). Libraries were constructed by the immunoSEQ multiplex PCR assay. TCRdb provides this immuneACCESS table in a form limited to in-frame rearrangements. Some clones are lacking; in checked studies, under half of them reflect an unresolved V gene, and why the rest are absent is not known. For this sample there are about 730,000 clones; approximately 85% appear just once. The top ten constitute about 0.011% of the sample. These data also featured in a second study, about human thymus T cells.

Sequencing was carried out using thymocytes. The receptor source for this set is a girl under three years old with a congenital heart defect. Donor details come from another sample of the same person, matched by shared clones.

The chain joins TRBV21-1 to TRBJ1-5. TRBV21-1 is given as a pseudogene. This CDR3 region has 15 residues. CDR3 protein: CAPKSGAGGNQPQHF. The CDR3 coding sequence is TGTGCCCCAAAGAGCGGGGCTGGGGGCAATCAGCCCCAGCATTTT.

The rearrangement joins TRBV27 to TRBJ1-1; 7 bases map to TRBD1. In germline, CDR1 is MNHEY, CDR2 SMNVEV (reference sequence). V lost 2 bases, J lost 12 bases, and 9 bases stayed unmatched. CDR3 length: 13 amino acids. The CDR3 DNA is TGTGCCAGCAGTTTACCGTCGACAGGGAAAACTTTCTTT. It codes for CASSLPSTGKTFF.

The chain joins TRBV12-5 to TRBJ2-7; 9 nucleotides match TRBD2. The CDR3 is 17 amino acids. Per the germline V gene, CDR1 is LGHNT and CDR2 is FRNRAP. The V gene end was trimmed by 7 bases and the J gene end by 0 bases; junction bases not matched to a gene: 13. The CDR3 DNA reads TGTGCTAGTGACCTGTCTGGCCTAGCGGGGAGCTCCTACGAGCAGTACTTC. This encodes CASDLSGLAGSSYEQYF.

The chain employs TRBV13 and TRBJ2-7; TRBD1 matches 7 bases. V lost 4 bases, J lost 4 bases, and 7 bases stayed unmatched. Germline CDR1 is PRHDT and CDR2 is FYEKMQ (reference sequence). CDR3 length equals 14 residues. The CDR3 reads CASSSLRDRYEQYF. In nucleotides, the CDR3 is TGTGCCAGCAGCTCCCTCCGGGACAGATACGAGCAGTACTTC.

V gene TRBV30 combines with J gene TRBJ2-1; the match to TRBD2 covers 9 bases. CDR1 is GTSNPN and CDR2 is SVGIG in the germline V gene (reference sequence). Trimming took 2 bases from V and 9 from J; bases not matched to a gene: 11. The CDR3 extends over 15 amino acids. CDR3 loop: CAWSPYGLAGTEQFF. CDR3 bases: TGTGCCTGGAGTCCGTACGGGCTAGCGGGAACTGAGCAGTTCTTC.

V usage is TRBV14 and J usage is TRBJ2-5, with no clear D. The V gene lost 0 bases and the J gene lost 0 bases, with 17 bases spanning the gap. The germline V gene encodes CDR1 SGHDN and CDR2 FVKESK. The length of the CDR3 is 18 residues. The CDR3 protein is CASSQDPDRPRYQETQYF. CDR3 bases: TGTGCCAGCAGCCAAGATCCGGATCGCCCGAGGTACCAAGAGACCCAGTACTTC.

The chain uses TRBV28 and TRBJ1-1; 7 nucleotides align to TRBD1. V trimming: 8 bases; J trimming: 1 base; junction bases outside the gene matches: 7. The length of the CDR3 is 14 residues. Germline CDR1 reads MDHEN; CDR2 reads SYDVKM. This CDR3 reads CASEVRDRNTEAFF. The CDR3 DNA follows: TGTGCCAGCGAAGTACGGGACAGGAACACTGAAGCTTTCTTT.

V is TRBV5-1 and J is TRBJ1-4; 8 nucleotides match TRBD1. Trimming took 0 bases from V and 7 from J; bases not matched to a gene: 14. Germline-derived CDR1 and CDR2 are SGHRS and YFSETQ. The CDR3 runs 18 residues. CDR3 in amino acids: CASSLEGQGRPVTEKLFF. The CDR3 coding sequence is TGCGCCAGCAGCTTGGAAGGACAGGGCCGGCCTGTAACTGAAAAACTGTTTTTT.

The chain recombines TRBV6-1 with TRBJ2-4; D possibly corresponds to TRBD1 (5 bases). Trimming removed 2 bases from V and 8 bases from J, with 13 bases in between. The germline V gene encodes CDR1 MNHNS and CDR2 SASEGT. This CDR3 contains 14 residues. The CDR3 is CASSEQGVGDIQYF. The CDR3 DNA reads as TGTGCCAGCAGTGAACAGGGTGTTGGGGACATTCAGTACTTC.

The chain uses TRBV5-4 and TRBJ2-1; 15 bases agree with TRBD2. Trimming took 3 bases from V and 7 from J; bases not matched to a gene: 14. This CDR3 is built from 19 residues. Germline V gives CDR1 SGHNT, CDR2 YYREEE (reference sequence). CDR3 protein: CASSYGLAGGPLGGNEQFF. The CDR3 bases are TGTGCCAGCAGCTATGGACTAGCGGGGGGGCCCTTAGGGGGGAATGAGCAGTTCTTC. Based on the CDR3 plus reference TRBV5-4 and TRBJ2-1, the full variable domain is ETGVTQSPTHLIKTRGQQVTLRCSSQSGHNTVSWYQQALGQGPQFIFQYYREEENGRGNFPPRFSGLQFPNYSSELNVNALELDDSALYLCASSYGLAGGPLGGNEQFFGPGTRLTVL.

The chain combines TRBV13 with TRBJ2-3; possible D gene TRBD2, 6 bases. Germline CDR1 is PRHDT and CDR2 is FYEKMQ (reference sequence). V was shortened by 1 base and J by 2 bases, with 13 bases between the two germline ends. This CDR3 spans 16 amino acids. The CDR3 here is CASSLVVGGATDTQYF. Written as DNA, the CDR3 is TGTGCCAGCAGCTTAGTTGTGGGGGGAGCCACAGATACGCAGTATTTT.

This rearrangement joins TRBV2 to TRBJ2-1; maybe TRBD2 (6 bases). The length of the CDR3 is 13 residues. V lost 8 bases and J lost 3, with 11 bases in between. CDR1 is SNHLY, CDR2 FYNNEI, per germline. In nucleotides, the CDR3 is TGTGCCAGCGGAGGGGAGATCTACAATGAGCAGTTCTTC. It encodes CASGGEIYNEQFF.

This clone was seen more than once but under ten times. The chain links TRBV5-8 to TRBJ1-5, with D possibly matching TRBD1 (5 bases). The CDR3 spans 17 residues. Germline CDR1 reads SGHTS; CDR2 reads YDEGEE. The V gene lost 3 bases and the J gene lost 1 base, with 17 bases spanning the gap. This CDR3 reads CASSCSPRVRSNQPQHF. The DNA of the CDR3 is TGTGCCAGCAGCTGCAGTCCCAGGGTGAGAAGCAATCAGCCCCAGCATTTT.

This clone was counted between two and nine times. The chain recombines TRBV7-2 with TRBJ1-6, with TRBD1 identical over 8 bases. V lost 4 bases, J lost 10 bases, and 6 bases stayed unmatched. Germline lookup yields CDR1 SGHTA and CDR2 FQGNSA. This CDR3 has 14 amino acids. The CDR3 DNA follows: TGTGCCAGCAGCTCTACAGGGGGAGACTCACCCCTCCACTTT. Its protein product is CASSSTGGDSPLHF.

This clone occurred a few times. The chain carries TRBV11-2 and TRBJ1-5; D is unclear. Per the germline V gene, CDR1 is SGHAT and CDR2 is FQNNGV. The CDR3 runs 13 residues. V was clipped by 0 bases and J by 7 bases, with 7 bases between them. CDR3 loop: CASSLDRGQPQHF. The CDR3 DNA follows: TGTGCCAGCAGCTTAGATCGGGGACAGCCCCAGCATTTT.

This clone was recorded only once. This chain links TRBV15 with TRBJ1-1, with TRBD1 matching over 8 bases. This CDR3 is built from 15 residues. V dropped 1 base and J dropped 4; count of bases not matched to a gene: 5. CDR1 and CDR2 (germline): LNHNV, YYDKDF (reference sequence). The CDR3 spells CATSRAQGVCTEAFF. The CDR3 region has the DNA TGTGCCACCAGCAGAGCACAGGGGGTCTGCACTGAAGCTTTCTTT.

The chain couples TRBV5-1 to TRBJ1-1; maybe TRBD1 (6 bases). The germline V gene encodes CDR1 SGHRS and CDR2 YFSETQ. The V end lost 4 bases, the J end lost 5 bases, and 18 bases lay between the germline ends. CDR3 length: 15 amino acids. CDR3 in DNA: TGCGCCAGCAGCCCACTCAGGGGATCGGGGACTGAAGCTTTCTTT. This translates into CASSPLRGSGTEAFF. Full variable domain (missing parts from reference TRBV5-1 and TRBJ1-1): KAGVTQTPRYLIKTRGQQVTLSCSPISGHRSVSWYQQTPGQGLQFLFEYFSETQRNKGNFPGRFSGRQFSNSRSEMNVSTLELGDSALYLCASSPLRGSGTEAFFGQGTRLTVV.

This clone was found a few times. The chain carries TRBV30 and TRBJ2-1; the match to TRBD2 covers 7 bases. The V segment lost 4 bases and the J segment 4 bases; nucleotides outside the gene matches: 13. This CDR3 is built from 16 residues. Germline lookup yields CDR1 GTSNPN and CDR2 SVGIG (reference sequence). CDR3 protein: CAWMGPRDYQYNEQFF. DNA of the CDR3: TGTGCCTGGATGGGGCCCCGGGACTATCAATACAATGAGCAGTTCTTC. The full variable domain, rest sourced from reference TRBV30 and TRBJ2-1, is SQTIHQWPATLVQPVGSPLSLECTVEGTSNPNLYWYRQAAGRGLQLLFYSVGIGQISSEVPQNLSASRPQDRQFILSSKKLLLSDSGFYLCAWMGPRDYQYNEQFFGPGTRLTVL.

J is TRBJ2-4 and V is TRBV5-1; TRBD1 matches 9 bases. The CDR3 length is 23 residues. Looked up from germline, CDR1 is SGHRS and CDR2 is YFSETQ. The V segment lost 0 bases and the J segment 0 bases; nucleotides outside the gene matches: 22. CDR3 sequence: CASSLARLEGQGLDRLAKNIQYF. In DNA, the CDR3 is TGCGCCAGCAGCTTGGCTAGACTTGAGGGACAGGGTCTAGATCGTCTAGCCAAAAACATTCAGTACTTC.

The chain uses TRBV19 and TRBJ1-2, with 7 positions matching TRBD1. Germline-derived CDR1 and CDR2 are LNHDA and SQIVND (reference sequence). V gave up 3 bases and J gave up 6 bases; unmatched junction bases: 16. This CDR3 is 17 amino acids long. In DNA form, the CDR3 reads TGTGCCAGTAGTATGCTTAATAGTGTCACAGGGGATGATGGCTACACCTTC. It is translated as CASSMLNSVTGDDGYTF.

V is TRBV7-9 and J is TRBJ1-1; D is possibly TRBD1 (6 bases). V shed 4 bases and J shed 7 bases, with 19 bases lying between them. The length of the CDR3 is 15 residues. Germline CDR1 and CDR2: SEHNR and FQNEAQ (reference sequence). The CDR3 bases are TGTGCCAGCAGCTCCCCAGGGGAGGGAGAGGGTGAAGCTTTCTTT. Translating gives CASSSPGEGEGEAFF.

This chain links TRBV25-1 with TRBJ2-7; TRBD2 agrees at 7 bases. The CDR3 covers 14 residues. CDR1 is MGHDK and CDR2 is SYGVNS in the germline V gene. V gave up 6 bases and J gave up 5 bases; unmatched junction bases: 10. CDR3 residues: CASRGGWPGDEQYF. The CDR3 DNA reads TGTGCCAGCAGGGGGGGGTGGCCCGGGGACGAGCAGTACTTC.

This chain joins TRBV19 and TRBJ1-4; TRBD1 is a possible D gene (5 bases). CDR1 is LNHDA and CDR2 is SQIVND in the germline V gene (reference sequence). V lost 5 bases, J lost 1 base, and 11 bases lay in between. The CDR3 runs 15 residues. The CDR3 reads CASSPRQRTNEKLFF. The CDR3 nucleotides are TGTGCCAGTAGTCCCCGACAGAGAACTAATGAAAAACTGTTTTTT.

The gene calls are TRBV6-5 and TRBJ2-5; TRBD1 is a possible D gene (6 bases). Germline lookup yields CDR1 MNHEY and CDR2 SVGAGI. The CDR3 has 15 residues. V lost 5 bases and J lost 3, with 16 bases in between. The CDR3 loop is CASSTPGHREETQYF. DNA for the CDR3: TGTGCCAGCAGTACCCCGGGACACCGGGAAGAGACCCAGTACTTC.

The chain has TRBV4-3 and TRBJ2-7, with 8 bases fitting TRBD1. Trimming took 1 base from V and 0 from J; bases not matched to a gene: 11. The CDR3 runs 18 residues. The germline gives CDR1 LGHNA, CDR2 YSLEER. In DNA form, the CDR3 reads TGCGCCAGCAGCCAAGGAGTCGTCAGGGGGCTCAGCTCCTACGAGCAGTACTTC. It encodes CASSQGVVRGLSSYEQYF.

The chain recombines TRBV28 with TRBJ1-1; 7 bases map to TRBD1. Trimming at V came to 5 bases and at J to 7 bases, leaving 10 bases not matched to a gene. The CDR3 extends over 14 amino acids. The germline gives CDR1 MDHEN, CDR2 SYDVKM. The DNA of the CDR3 is TGTGCCAGCAGTCTGACAGGGTGGGACGGTGAAGCTTTCTTT. It encodes CASSLTGWDGEAFF.

The chain uses TRBV11-2 and TRBJ1-2; 7 positions match TRBD1. The CDR3 is made up of 19 amino acids. V lost 0 bases, J lost 4 bases, and 17 bases stayed unmatched. Germline V gives CDR1 SGHAT, CDR2 FQNNGV. DNA for the CDR3: TGTGCCAGCAGCTTAGATAGGTCGGGACAGCGAGACCTAGGCTATGGCTACACCTTC. Encoded protein: CASSLDRSGQRDLGYGYTF.